This TCR beta chain is from a study of T-cell reconstitution after alpha-beta-depleted transplantation in children. The study's findings and limits: It was surviving recipient T cells and thymic progenitors that gave some patients high TCRbeta diversity at day 60. Several hundred expanded graft clones reportedly supplied alpha-beta T cells about two months after transplant.

V lost 2 bases, J lost 2 bases, and 11 bases stayed unmatched. This CDR3 has 18 amino acids. The library targeted TCRbeta and was prepared with unique molecular identifiers. One entry per CDR3 protein results from TCRdb running MiXCR on the PCR reads. This sample has some 120,000 distinct CDR3 sequences; about 23% occur once, and the top ten carry approximately 10%. This clonotype was counted at least ten times. Its cognate antigen is unknown. Sequences were derived from PBMCs, mostly from graft donor cells, sampled 180 days after TCRalphabeta/CD19-depleted stem cell transplant. The TCR comes from a male patient aged 2 to 9 who had a stem cell transplant for chronic granulomatous disease, so the T cells may come from the graft donor. The chain joins TRBV12-3 or TRBV12-4 to TRBJ2-2; 7 positions agree with TRBD2. This chain's CDR3 is CASSLSGRPDLNTGELFF. For the CDR3, the DNA is TGTGCCAGCAGTTTATCCGGGAGGCCTGATCTTAACACCGGGGAGCTGTTTTTT.